Given below is one T cell receptor beta chain in context. The antigen this receptor binds is unknown. The input lacks base qualities; no much larger clone sits a single base away. This sample is part of a study of cytomegalovirus exposure and HLA in healthy donors (dated 2017 in TCRdb). Some background on the complete study: An earlier analysis of some 550 of the donors reported approximately 290 Gb of sequence data and roughly 110 million unique TCR beta sequences from about 200 million T cells. Every discovery cohort repertoire had been produced on one sequencing platform. To predict cytomegalovirus infection status, the study brought together high-throughput TCR immunosequencing, statistical association of individual TCRs with disease status, and machine learning. Both class I and class II loci were covered by HLA typing, at four-digit resolution. A separate validation cohort of 100 to 150 different subjects was used in addition to the approximately 610-subject first cohort. Using immunosequencing, the study profiled T cell repertoires from 500 to 800 subjects and related those repertoires to cytomegalovirus serostatus. To decide whether each TCR beta V gene segment behaved as functional or pseudogenic, an earlier analysis of over 500 of the donors relied on high-throughput TCR beta sequencing. To study patterns of TCR occurrence, a later analysis re-analyzed previously published TCR beta repertoires from around 670 donors and added high-resolution HLA genotyping. The later analysis used no new phenotypic data to find candidate immune exposures, relying instead on TCR beta sequences and their occurrence across donors. The study aimed to test whether cataloging public T cell receptors could reveal signatures of past pathogen exposure. Of the 300 to 400 genotyped donors, over 65% fell in the genetic ancestry cluster associated with self-reported Caucasian donors. About 300 gigabases of sequencing data and approximately 80 million unique TCR sequences were included in an early release covering 550 to 800 HLA-typed donors. Several DR-DQ haplotypes were handled as single units for association and clustering because linkage in the cohort was strong. Alongside the repertoire data, information on donor age, sex, ethnicity and CMV serostatus was compiled. Genome-wide SNP genotypes for about three fifths of the roughly 670 donors were used in a later genetic analysis, which treated that subset as a discovery cohort. The number of donors typed differed by locus, with roughly 620-630 for A, B, C, DRB1 and DQB1, roughly 520 for DQA1, 600 to 610 for DPA1, and around 460 for DPB1. Across some 400 genotyped donors of the cohort, an average of approximately 220,000 unique TCR beta nucleotide sequences per donor were sequenced, and approximately 17% of those sequences were non-productive.

The cohort comprised several hundred healthy bone marrow donors. All cohort members were sampled while nominally healthy, although unrecorded immune exposures were likely present. The donor tested CMV seronegative and was one of the 352 seronegative cohort members. A peripheral blood sample was collected from each donor, and TCR beta sequencing was performed on peripheral blood mononuclear cells. Genomic DNA extraction from the blood cell samples was performed with the Qiagen DNeasy Blood Extraction Kit. Broad study findings and their caveats: Because HLA typing was unavailable for some donors at each locus, only the typed subset was used in association tests. A later analysis found that most CMV-associated TCR beta chains appeared HLA-restricted, with HLA associations seemingly driven largely by CMV exposure. A group of highly shared sequence variants was considered likely to be a technical artifact of the sequencing pipeline. An association between a missense DCLRE1C variant and V-gene and J-gene trimming of TCR beta chains was found in a later genetic analysis and replicated in an independent cohort. It was suggested by the authors that the approach could potentially be generalized to other disease states and immunological phenotypes. Correlated functional status among segregating V segments might reflect linkage disequilibrium, but an unknown experimental factor could not be ruled out. The study listed 150 to 200 TCR beta chains as associated with cytomegalovirus. According to a later analysis, parvovirus B19, influenza, CMV and Epstein-Barr virus appeared linked to several top co-occurrence clusters. A further reported finding was that TCR beta sequences accurately predicted the HLA-A and HLA-B alleles for most subjects in the first cohort. Some IMGT-functional V segments, including TRBV6-2 and TRBV6-3, could not be told apart with the 87-base-pair reads, so those segments were excluded. According to a later genetic analysis, donors in an Asian-associated ancestry cluster had fewer N-insertions in productive TCRs than the roughly 700-donor mean. Compared with equally common non-associated chains, HLA-associated TCR beta chains in a later analysis were more clonally expanded and had lower generation probabilities. Because counts were too low, some 17 rarely observed V segments, including chromosome 9 orphons, were left out of the earlier analysis of approximately 580 of the donors. Immune exposure information for the cohort was limited to CMV serostatus. When HLA alleles, especially DR and DQ, strongly co-occurred, TCR associations were difficult to assign to individual alleles. Most TCR sequences were seen in very few donors, while some public TCRs were found in many individuals. A later analysis associated 16,951 TCR beta sequences with specific HLA alleles at a false discovery rate of 0.05. Cytomegalovirus status was reported to be diagnosed by the classifier with high specificity and sensitivity in both the original and validation cohorts. Sequencing depth was assumed to be roughly uniform across donors in the presence/absence analyses, though that assumption may not hold. In an earlier analysis of some 540 of the donors, most TCR beta V segments appeared in productive rearrangements about 87% or about 30% of the time, broadly matching IMGT annotations. In a later analysis, TCR association rates were found to vary across HLA loci, with the most associated TCRs seen for DRB1 alleles and the fewest for HLA-C alleles. In this cohort, only TCR beta chains were sequenced, and detectable features were limited by the absence of alpha or paired-chain data. In vitro tests confirmed that three of the cytomegalovirus-associated TCR beta chains recognize cytomegalovirus antigens.

Measured from the cysteine to the phenylalanine, the CDR3 is 14 residues long. CDR3 DNA is the only sequence kept; it has 42 bases, read in frame from the first base. Looking up the germline V gene yields CDR1 ENHRY and CDR2 SYGVKD. V is cut back by 6 bases and J by 3 bases, with 4 bases in the junction unmatched. Receptors were amplified or captured by the immunoSEQ multiplex PCR assay. The multiplex PCR relied on a mix of 60 forward primers for TCR Vbeta segments and 13 reverse primers for TCR Jbeta segments. The CDR3 region of rearranged TCR beta genes was amplified from genomic DNA with a multiplex PCR assay. On the Illumina HiSeq System, the amplified TCR beta libraries were sequenced as 87-base-pair reads. The authors' analysis ran thus. In a later analysis, 70 million to 95 million unique TCR beta chains were counted across the approximately 640 repertoires, and around 11 million of these chains were shared by at least two donors. Raw reads were error-corrected and collapsed into unique sequences with a nearest-neighbor algorithm that merged closely related sequences to remove PCR and sequencing errors. V, D and J gene segments were assigned by aligning CDR3 sequences to IMGT reference sequences. For a sequence to be retained, a match of at least six nucleotides to both a V gene segment and a J gene segment was required. Rearrangements were classified as productive when the CDR3 lacked stop codons and remained in frame with V and J, and all other rearrangements were classified as non-productive. Following IMGT convention, CDR3 was defined as the stretch from the second conserved V-encoded cysteine to the conserved J-encoded phenylalanine. In an earlier analysis of around 570 of the donors, sequences lacking an unambiguous match to a single V gene segment were excluded. In an earlier analysis of approximately 500 of the donors, a V segment was called functional when productive rearrangements were above 56.7%, and segregating when the standard deviation between donors exceeded 5%. A statistical classification framework was developed to diagnose cytomegalovirus status using the catalog of TCR beta chain sequences. In a later analysis, V and J genes were assigned by comparing TCR nucleotide sequences against IMGT/GENE-DB human TR gene sequences. In a later analysis, CDR3 sequences and most-parsimonious VDJ recombination scenarios were assigned using the TCRdist pipeline. A later analysis defined each TCR beta chain by its CDR3 amino acid sequence plus V-gene family, and excluded reads lacking a unique V-gene family. In a later analysis, 450 to 600 highly shared, low-generation-probability nucleotide sequences were removed to address suspected cross-contamination and a sequencing artifact. For each public chain, a later analysis derived a clonal expansion index from normalized ranks of inferred template counts within each repertoire. Generation probabilities in a later analysis came from a VDJ recombination model fitted to out-of-frame rearrangements, and those results were checked against IGoR. In a later analysis, hypergeometric tests were used to score TCR-TCR, TCR-HLA and TCR-CMV co-occurrence, with a repertoire-size bias correction applied to TCR pairs. To estimate false discovery rates, a later analysis permuted the HLA or CMV assignments 20 times. In a later analysis, co-occurring TCRs were grouped with DBSCAN, and TCRdist sequence similarity was added when clustering was performed within HLA-allele-positive subsets. Repertoires with fewer than 30,000 or more than 120,000 public chains were left out of co-occurrence clustering, as were about 5 repertoires with anomalous nucleotide sharing. TCRdb re-hosts the immuneACCESS table, in-frame sequences only. Its copies lack some clones; in the studies checked, an unresolved V gene accounts for under half of them, and the cause for the rest is not known. Clone size and V and J calls were adopted from that table, with D and trimming inferred from the DNA. The sample includes some 150,000 clones, with approximately 9% observed a single time. The ten largest clones take up 1.8% of the sample.

This TCR was recovered from a male donor in good health and CMV-seronegative. This sequence uses TRBV10-3 and TRBJ2-4, with 8 junctional bases fitting TRBD1. The sequencing sample was made of PBMCs. Here is the DNA: TGTGCCATCAGCGGACAGGGCGGCAAAAACATTCAGTACTTC. This is translated as CAISGQGGKNIQYF.